This TCR beta chain emerged from a study of radiotherapy plus CTLA-4 blockade in lung cancer. Study results and caveats: Best predicting response, reportedly, were early blood T cell clone dynamics, with interferon-beta.

About this clone itself: Its antigen is unidentified.

Assay: immunoSEQ multiplex PCR; the TCRdb copy retains only in-frame clones and omits some. The sample holds about 86,000 clones, roughly 80% seen once. Focal radiation plus CTLA-4 blockade with ipilimumab was given to patients with chemo-refractory metastatic non-small-cell lung cancer. Germline V lookup: CDR1 SSHAT, CDR2 FNYEAQ (reference sequence). V lost 6 bases to trimming and J lost 3 bases, with 9 bases between them. This CDR3 is 12 amino acids long. J is TRBJ2-7 and V is TRBV7-7; the D gene could be TRBD1 or TRBD2 (5 bases each). The clonotype was recovered from a human donor with non-small cell lung cancer who had stable disease on radiotherapy plus ipilimumab. The specimen was peripheral blood, collected from a patient treated with radiotherapy plus ipilimumab. CDR3 residues: CASSRDGYEQYF. The DNA for the CDR3 is TGTGCCAGCAGTCGGGACGGCTACGAGCAGTACTTC.